The sequence of this T cell receptor (beta chain) was determined in a study of control samples from healthy donors and cancer patients. Sequencing used immunoSEQ multiplex PCR; TCRdb keeps in-frame clones, though not all of them. The sample carries some 100,000 clones, approximately 90% recorded once. The CDR3 is made up of 17 amino acids. The junction had 6 bases not matched to a gene; V was cut back by 0 bases and J by 4 bases. Looked up from germline, CDR1 is SGHVS and CDR2 is FNYEAQ. The sequenced material came from blood. The receptor was derived from a woman aged 45-60 years in good health. This chain uses TRBV7-6 with TRBJ1-4; TRBD1 matches 9 bases. The CDR3 reads CASSLAPGQGFNEKLFF. DNA for the CDR3: TGTGCCAGCAGCTTAGCGCCGGGACAGGGATTTAATGAAAAACTGTTTTTT.